These 28 T cell receptor beta chains were sequenced from one sample in a study of blood T cell repertoires in COVID-19. Generated by immunoSEQ multiplex PCR, the TCRdb table keeps only in-frame clones and is missing some. Of hundreds of thousands of clones listed, roughly four fifths are singletons. Source material: peripheral blood. These receptors were taken from a woman of 80 years or more with COVID-19, enrolled during active disease.

Only a few counts were recorded for this clone. The rearrangement joins TRBV2 to TRBJ1-2; 7 bases align to TRBD1. Trimming removed 10 bases from V and 1 base from J; junction bases left unmatched: 9. Germline CDR1 SNHLY, CDR2 FYNNEI. The length of the CDR3 is 14 residues. In nucleotides, the CDR3 is TGTGCCACCTCTAGGGACAGCTTTAACTATGGCTACACCTTC. Residues: CATSRDSFNYGYTF. Drawing the rest from reference TRBV2 and TRBJ1-2, the complete variable domain is EPEVTQTPSHQVTQMGQEVILRCVPISNHLYFYWYRQILGQKVEFLVSFYNNEISEKSEIFDDQFSVERPDGSNFTLKIRSTKLEDSAMYFCATSRDSFNYGYTFGSGTRLTVV.

The chain has TRBV24-1 and TRBJ2-1, with D maybe TRBD2 (5 bases). The CDR3 runs to 16 residues. From germline, CDR1 is KGHDR and CDR2 SFDVKD. Trimming pared 6 bases from V and 0 bases from J, leaving 14 bases between. The CDR3 nucleotides read TGTGCCACCAGTTGGACCGGAGGCAGCTCCTACAATGAGCAGTTCTTC. Translation: CATSWTGGSSYNEQFF.

The chain combines TRBV12-3 or TRBV12-4 with TRBJ1-1, with D uncertain. The CDR3 sequence is 13 residues long. V was pared by 8 bases and J by 1 base, with 11 bases between. As DNA, the CDR3 is TGTGCCAGCGGCGGAGGGTGGAACACTGAAGCTTTCTTT. Residues: CASGGGWNTEAFF.

V gene TRBV19 combines with J gene TRBJ1-1; D perhaps matches TRBD1 (5 bases). CDR3 size: 14 residues. CDR1 and CDR2 (germline): LNHDA, SQIVND (reference sequence). The V gene lost 6 bases and the J gene lost 8 bases, with 19 bases spanning the gap. The CDR3 loop is CASSPLGRGREAFF. The CDR3 DNA sequence: TGTGCCAGTAGCCCATTGGGGAGGGGTAGAGAAGCTTTCTTT.

V gene TRBV19 combines with J gene TRBJ1-5; 7 nucleotides agree with TRBD1. The CDR3 is made up of 14 amino acids. The V gene end was trimmed by 8 bases and the J gene end by 6 bases; junction bases not matched to a gene: 10. The germline gives CDR1 LNHDA, CDR2 SQIVND (reference sequence). The CDR3 reads CASHWAGGGQPQHF. The CDR3 bases are TGTGCCAGTCATTGGGCAGGGGGAGGTCAGCCCCAGCATTTT.

The chain has TRBV6-2 or TRBV6-3 and TRBJ2-7, with 13 bases lining up with TRBD2. The CDR3 has 16 residues. Trimming took 2 bases from V and 2 from J; bases not matched to a gene: 3. Germline loops: CDR1 MNHEY, CDR2 SVGEGT. CDR3 nucleotide sequence: TGTGCCAGCAGTTACGCACTAGCGGGGGGGGCCTACGAGCAGTACTTC. This encodes CASSYALAGGAYEQYF.

As concerns this clone: Germline is not matched at one junction end, which may reflect a read error. The rearrangement links TRBV2 to TRBJ1-6; weak D call: TRBD1 (6 bases). Germline CDR1 SNHLY, CDR2 FYNNEI. CDR3 length equals 15 residues. The DNA for the CDR3 is TGTGCCAGCAGGGAAGCCGGGACAAGTTATTCACCCCTCCACTTT. This encodes CASREAGTSYSPLHF.

The chain recombines TRBV27 with TRBJ1-5, with a possible D match to TRBD1 (5 bases). Germline lookup yields CDR1 MNHEY and CDR2 SMNVEV (reference sequence). This CDR3 region has 14 residues. Trimming cost V 5 bases and J 3 bases, with 11 bases left between them. The CDR3: CASSAQGTNQPQHF. The DNA of the CDR3 is TGTGCCAGCAGTGCGCAGGGTACCAATCAGCCCCAGCATTTT.

This clone was detected only once. The J gene is TRBJ1-1, the V gene TRBV5-1, with 9 nucleotides matching TRBD1. The germline V gene encodes CDR1 SGHRS and CDR2 YFSETQ. The CDR3 consists of 13 residues. V lost 4 bases, J lost 6 bases, and 4 bases stayed unmatched. In DNA form, the CDR3 reads TGCGCCAGCAGCCTGGGACAGGGTGCTGAAGCTTTCTTT. Translating gives CASSLGQGAEAFF. The complete variable domain, with remaining parts taken from reference TRBV5-1 and TRBJ1-1, reads KAGVTQTPRYLIKTRGQQVTLSCSPISGHRSVSWYQQTPGQGLQFLFEYFSETQRNKGNFPGRFSGRQFSNSRSEMNVSTLELGDSALYLCASSLGQGAEAFFGQGTRLTVV.

The gene calls are TRBV5-1 and TRBJ2-3; 12 bases agree with TRBD2. V was clipped by 0 bases and J by 0 bases; unmatched bases: 17. CDR1 is SGHRS, CDR2 YFSETQ, per germline. The CDR3 is 22 residues long. The CDR3 here is CASSLEGRLAGARGTSTDTQYF. The CDR3 DNA follows: TGCGCCAGCAGCTTGGAAGGTAGACTAGCGGGGGCCCGAGGAACTAGCACAGATACGCAGTATTTT.

The gene calls are TRBV2 and TRBJ2-2; 8 bases map to TRBD2. After removal of 4 bases from V and 5 bases from J, the junction contained 6 bases not matched to a gene. The CDR3 runs 15 residues. Germline V gene sequence: CDR1 SNHLY, CDR2 FYNNEI. CDR3 sequence reads: CASSAGTRQTGELFF. CDR3 nucleotide sequence: TGTGCCAGCAGTGCTGGGACTAGACAAACCGGGGAGCTGTTTTTT.

The V call is TRBV18, the J call TRBJ1-4; D is unclear. V was clipped by 1 base and J by 2 bases, with 8 bases between them. Per germline, CDR1 KGHSH and CDR2 LQKENI. The CDR3 has 15 residues. DNA of the CDR3: TGTGCCAGCTCACCACAGCGGGTCACTAATGAAAAACTGTTTTTT. As protein: CASSPQRVTNEKLFF.

This clone was detected only a few times. The gene calls are TRBV25-1 and TRBJ2-5; 13 bases agree with TRBD2. V dropped 4 bases and J dropped 7; count of bases not matched to a gene: 3. The germline CDR1 and CDR2 sequences are MGHDK and SYGVNS. The CDR3 consists of 14 residues. The chain's CDR3 is CASSGTSGGVTQYF. CDR3 DNA: TGTGCCAGCAGTGGGACTAGCGGGGGCGTGACCCAGTACTTC.

The chain carries TRBV7-9 and TRBJ2-1; TRBD1 matches at 7 bases. J was trimmed by 8 bases and V by 4 bases; bases with no gene match: 8. The CDR3 sequence is 14 residues long. Germline CDR1 is SEHNR and CDR2 is FQNEAQ (reference sequence). The CDR3 DNA reads as TGTGCCAGCAGCTCCTTTGACAGGGTCGATGAGCAGTTCTTC. Translating it yields CASSSFDRVDEQFF.

V gene TRBV2 combines with J gene TRBJ2-1; the D gene is possibly TRBD1 (5 bases). From germline, CDR1 is SNHLY and CDR2 FYNNEI. Trimming removed 3 bases at V and 6 bases at J, with 15 bases between. The CDR3 loop spans 15 amino acids. CDR3 in DNA: TGTGCCAGCAGTGATGGGGCAGGTCCCGCCAATGAGCAGTTCTTC. Its translation is CASSDGAGPANEQFF.

In this sample, this clone turned up once. This rearrangement joins TRBV27 to TRBJ2-3, with TRBD2 identical over 8 bases. The CDR3 runs 14 residues. With V trimmed by 7 bases and J by 1 base, 4 bases remained unmatched. Germline CDR1 MNHEY, CDR2 SMNVEV (reference sequence). The CDR3: CASNPGGGTDTQYF. CDR3 DNA sequence: TGTGCCAGCAATCCGGGGGGGGGCACAGATACGCAGTATTTT.

The CDR3 loop reads CASSRPPGLAGVSEQFF. The CDR3 DNA is TGTGCCAGCAGCCGCCCTCCGGGACTAGCGGGAGTAAGTGAGCAGTTCTTC. The chain has TRBV28 and TRBJ2-1; 14 bases match TRBD2. The CDR3 has 17 amino acids. The germline V gene has CDR1 MDHEN and CDR2 SYDVKM. V was clipped by 6 bases and J by 9 bases; unmatched bases: 13.

The genes are TRBV19 and TRBJ1-6; D gene ambiguous. CDR1 LNHDA and CDR2 SQIVND come from the germline V gene (reference sequence). Between the trimmed V and J ends, which lost 8 bases and 8 bases, there was a span of 10 bases. There are 12 residues in the CDR3. CDR3 nucleotides: TGTGCCAGTTCTGCGCTATATTCACCCCTCCACTTT. As protein: CASSALYSPLHF. Filled out from reference TRBV19 and TRBJ1-6, the complete variable domain reads DGGITQSPKYLFRKEGQNVTLSCEQNLNHDAMYWYRQDPGQGLRLIYYSQIVNDFQKGDIAEGYSVSREKKESFPLTVTSAQKNPTAFYLCASSALYSPLHFGNGTRLTVT.

The rearrangement uses TRBV28 and TRBJ2-7; 10 bases map to TRBD2. V dropped 6 bases and J dropped 2; count of bases not matched to a gene: 4. The germline CDR1 and CDR2 sequences are MDHEN and SYDVKM. The CDR3 sequence is 14 residues long. CDR3 region: CASRSGRAPYEQYF. DNA for the CDR3: TGTGCCAGCAGAAGCGGGAGGGCTCCCTACGAGCAGTACTTC.

J is TRBJ1-6 and V is TRBV6-6; TRBD1 aligns across 8 bases. This CDR3 is 12 amino acids long. The V segment lost 11 bases and the J segment 12 bases; nucleotides outside the gene matches: 9. The V gene's germline CDR1 is MNHNY and CDR2 SVGAGI (reference sequence). As DNA, the CDR3 is TGTGCCTCCGAGGGACAGGCGGGACCCCTCCACTTT. Translated: CASEGQAGPLHF.

The chain employs TRBV21-1 and TRBJ2-7; TRBD2 is the table's D call, not checked against the DNA. TRBV21-1 is termed a pseudogene. This CDR3 has 16 amino acids. The CDR3 region is CASSKVREFQFDEQYF. The CDR3, as DNA: TGTGCCAGCAGCAAAGTACGGGAGTTCCAATTCGACGAGCAGTACTTC.

The rearrangement links TRBV28 to TRBJ1-1; a weak D match, TRBD1 (5 bases). Germline V gene sequence: CDR1 MDHEN, CDR2 SYDVKM. V lost 2 bases and J lost 3, with 10 bases in between. The CDR3 is 14 amino acids. The CDR3 DNA sequence: TGTGCCAGCAGTTTAGCAGGGATTGACACTGAAGCTTTCTTT. This sequence encodes CASSLAGIDTEAFF.

V and J are TRBV3-1 (or the pseudogene TRBV3-2) and TRBJ1-2; D unclear. CDR3 length: 14 amino acids. V was clipped by 2 bases and J by 2 bases, with 9 bases between them. Germline-derived CDR1 and CDR2 are LGHDT and YNNKEL (reference sequence). The CDR3 is CASSQLGVNYGYTF. The DNA of the CDR3 is TGTGCCAGCAGCCAATTAGGAGTCAACTATGGCTACACCTTC.

In its sample, this clone was seen a few times. This sequence joins TRBV7-9 and TRBJ1-2; 9 bases match TRBD1. CDR1 is SEHNR, CDR2 FQNEAQ, per germline (reference sequence). There are 13 residues in the CDR3. With 5 bases clipped from V and 6 bases from J, the junction kept 4 bases outside the gene matches. As DNA, the CDR3 is TGTGCCAGCAGCGTAAGACAGGGGGATGGCTACACCTTC. This sequence encodes CASSVRQGDGYTF. Full variable domain (outside the CDR3, taken from reference TRBV7-9 and TRBJ1-2): DTGVSQNPRHKITKRGQNVTFRCDPISEHNRLYWYRQTLGQGPEFLTYFQNEAQLEKSRLLSDRFSAERPKGSFSTLEIQRTEQGDSAMYLCASSVRQGDGYTFGSGTRLTVV.

The V and J genes are TRBV19 and TRBJ2-3; 13 bases are shared with TRBD2. V shed 9 bases, J shed 5 bases, and the junction held 5 bases outside the gene matches. In germline, CDR1 is LNHDA, CDR2 SQIVND (reference sequence). There are 14 residues in the CDR3. CDR3 loop: CASRTSGSGDTQYF. CDR3 sequence (DNA): TGTGCCAGCCGGACTAGCGGGAGTGGAGATACGCAGTATTTT.

This clone was counted once. V and J are TRBV5-4 and TRBJ1-6, with a possible D match to TRBD1 (6 bases). The length of the CDR3 is 16 residues. The V and J ends lost 2 bases and 7 bases respectively, with 16 bases between them. Looked up from germline, CDR1 is SGHNT and CDR2 is YYREEE (reference sequence). CDR3 loop: CASSLGWDTGNSPLHF. The CDR3 DNA follows: TGTGCCAGCAGCTTAGGTTGGGACACGGGGAATTCACCCCTCCACTTT. Variable domain in full (rest from reference TRBV5-4 and TRBJ1-6): ETGVTQSPTHLIKTRGQQVTLRCSSQSGHNTVSWYQQALGQGPQFIFQYYREEENGRGNFPPRFSGLQFPNYSSELNVNALELDDSALYLCASSLGWDTGNSPLHFGNGTRLTVT.

The table lists this clone with a count of one. The V and J genes are TRBV14 and TRBJ1-6; TRBD1 agrees at 10 bases. This CDR3 contains 16 residues. The V segment lost 4 bases and the J segment 9 bases; nucleotides outside the gene matches: 9. In germline, CDR1 is SGHDN, CDR2 FVKESK. This CDR3 is CASSLGTGVRVSPLHF. CDR3 bases: TGTGCCAGCAGCCTAGGGACAGGGGTCCGAGTTTCACCCCTCCACTTT.

The chain combines TRBV6-6 with TRBJ2-1; TRBD1 matches 9 bases. CDR1 is MNHNY and CDR2 is SVGAGI in the germline V gene (reference sequence). Unmatched junction bases numbered 10, after V lost 9 bases and J lost 4 bases. The CDR3 length is 15 residues. This CDR3 reads CARPDGQGQYNEQFF. CDR3 DNA: TGTGCCAGACCCGACGGACAGGGGCAGTACAATGAGCAGTTCTTC.